These 30 T cell receptor beta chains were sequenced from one sample in a study of blood T cell repertoires in COVID-19. Clones were sequenced by immunoSEQ multiplex PCR, and TCRdb holds only the in-frame ones, with some missing. The sample contains 230,000 or so clones, 80% to 85% of which appear only once. Sample: peripheral blood. The source of these receptors is a man between 50 and 59 years old with active or convalescent COVID-19.

The V call is TRBV2, the J call TRBJ1-1; the D is unclear. Trimming took 7 bases from V and 5 from J, leaving 8 bases between them. The CDR3 sequence is 11 residues long. The germline gives CDR1 SNHLY, CDR2 FYNNEI. The CDR3 loop reads CASKGGTEAFF. The CDR3 DNA reads as TGTGCCAGCAAGGGAGGGACTGAAGCTTTCTTT.

V and J are TRBV28 and TRBJ1-1; 9 positions match TRBD1. Germline assignment: CDR1 MDHEN and CDR2 SYDVKM. With 7 bases clipped from V and 5 bases from J, the junction kept 8 bases outside the gene matches. CDR3 size: 14 residues. This CDR3 is CASTSNRGRTEAFF. CDR3 bases: TGTGCCAGCACCTCGAACAGGGGGCGTACTGAAGCTTTCTTT.

The V and J genes are TRBV2 and TRBJ1-2, with a weak D call TRBD1 (6 bases). The CDR3 covers 14 residues. The ends were cut back, 4 bases at V and 6 bases at J, with 15 bases in the middle. Germline lookup yields CDR1 SNHLY and CDR2 FYNNEI. The CDR3 is CASSVAQGDNGYTF. CDR3 bases: TGTGCCAGCAGTGTTGCACAGGGTGATAATGGCTACACCTTC.

This clone was recorded only once. Here the CDR3 DNA reads TGTGCCAGTAGTACTTGGACAGGGGGCGAAACAGATACGCAGTATTTT. Translating it yields CASSTWTGGETDTQYF. This chain uses TRBV19 with TRBJ2-3; 11 bases match TRBD1. Per germline, CDR1 LNHDA and CDR2 SQIVND (reference sequence). CDR3 length: 16 residues. V lost 4 bases, J lost 3 bases, and 6 bases stayed unmatched.

The gene calls are TRBV5-1 and TRBJ1-1; D is unclear. V was cut by 0 bases and J by 2 bases, with 8 bases left in between. This CDR3 spans 14 amino acids. CDR1 is SGHRS and CDR2 is YFSETQ in the germline V gene. CDR3 loop: CASSLGGSNTEAFF. CDR3 nucleotide sequence: TGCGCCAGCAGCTTGGGTGGCAGTAACACTGAAGCTTTCTTT.

The V call is TRBV5-6, the J call TRBJ2-3; perhaps TRBD1 as D (6 bases). V was clipped by 3 bases and J by 3 bases, with 14 bases between them. This CDR3 comprises 15 residues. Germline loops: CDR1 SGHDT, CDR2 YYEEEE. CDR3: CASSSPQGTTDTQYF. DNA for the CDR3: TGTGCCAGCAGCTCGCCACAGGGAACGACAGATACGCAGTATTTT.

Here the CDR3 reads CAWSTGSYGYTF. CDR3 coding DNA: TGTGCCTGGAGTACAGGGAGCTATGGCTACACCTTC. V and J are TRBV30 and TRBJ1-2; perhaps TRBD1 as D (6 bases). The CDR3 loop spans 12 amino acids. CDR1 is GTSNPN and CDR2 is SVGIG in the germline V gene (reference sequence). V was shortened by 2 bases and J by 4 bases, with 8 bases between the two germline ends.

The V gene is TRBV15, the J gene TRBJ1-1; TRBD1 is a possible D gene (5 bases). This CDR3 contains 12 residues. Germline CDR1 LNHNV, CDR2 YYDKDF (reference sequence). V shed 1 base and J shed 10 bases, with 10 bases lying between them. The CDR3 coding sequence is TGTGCCACCAGCAGAGCTGGAGGGGCAGCTTTCTTT. Amino acids: CATSRAGGAAFF. Using reference TRBV15 and TRBJ1-1 for the parts outside the CDR3, the full variable domain is DAMVIQNPRYQVTQFGKPVTLSCSQTLNHNVMYWYQQKSSQAPKLLFHYYDKDFNNEADTPDNFQSRRPNTSFCFLDIRSPGLGDTAMYLCATSRAGGAAFFGQGTRLTVV.

This chain uses TRBV13 with TRBJ1-2; D is unclear. The V end was cut by 2 bases, the J end by 8 bases, with 9 bases between. Germline CDR1 and CDR2: PRHDT and FYEKMQ (reference sequence). This CDR3 has 12 amino acids. DNA of the CDR3: TGTGCCAGCAGCTTAAAGGTCGGGGGCTACACCTTC. Its protein product is CASSLKVGGYTF.

This chain joins TRBV7-8 and TRBJ1-1; tentative D call: TRBD1 (5 bases). This CDR3 is 15 amino acids long. V lost 5 bases and J lost 1, with 14 bases in between. Germline V gives CDR1 SGHVS, CDR2 FQNEAQ. CDR3 nucleotide sequence: TGTGCCAGCAGCGCTGTCTTGGGGGGGAACACTGAAGCTTTCTTT. Translated, it gives CASSAVLGGNTEAFF.

V usage is TRBV9 and J usage is TRBJ1-1; TRBD1 might be the D (5 bases). Germline CDR1 and CDR2: SGDLS and YYNGEE. The V end lost 0 bases, the J end lost 4 bases, and 16 bases lay between the germline ends. The CDR3 runs 16 residues. The CDR3 bases are TGTGCCAGCAGCGTAGAGGGTGGGGCCCGGCCCACTGAAGCTTTCTTT. This gives the protein CASSVEGGARPTEAFF.

This clone was detected only a few times. This chain uses TRBV19 with TRBJ2-3; 10 nucleotides agree with TRBD2. The CDR3 is 14 residues long. Losses at the gene ends were 3 bases for V and 7 bases for J; bases not matched to a gene: 4. Looked up from germline, CDR1 is LNHDA and CDR2 is SQIVND (reference sequence). CDR3 DNA sequence: TGTGCCAGTAGTATGCTAGCGGGGGAGTATACGCAGTATTTT. Its translation: CASSMLAGEYTQYF. The variable domain in full, completed from reference TRBV19 and TRBJ2-3, reads DGGITQSPKYLFRKEGQNVTLSCEQNLNHDAMYWYRQDPGQGLRLIYYSQIVNDFQKGDIAEGYSVSREKKESFPLTVTSAQKNPTAFYLCASSMLAGEYTQYFGPGTRLTVL.

This clone came up once. This chain joins TRBV3-1 (or the pseudogene TRBV3-2) and TRBJ2-1, with 12 bases aligning to TRBD2. Germline trimming cut 0 bases from V and 5 bases from J; bases unmatched to any gene: 5. Per germline, CDR1 LGHDT and CDR2 YNNKEL (reference sequence). CDR3 length: 17 residues. As DNA, the CDR3 is TGTGCCAGCAGCCAAGATGGCCTAGCGGGGGGGCACAATGAGCAGTTCTTC. It codes for CASSQDGLAGGHNEQFF.

This chain joins TRBV6-5 and TRBJ1-2; D gene unclear. The germline V and J ends were trimmed by 6 bases and 8 bases, with 7 bases remaining between them. Germline V gene sequence: CDR1 MNHEY, CDR2 SVGAGI. The length of the CDR3 is 10 residues. This chain's CDR3 is CASRSGGYTF. The DNA for the CDR3 is TGTGCCAGCAGATCGGGAGGCTACACCTTC.

V is TRBV6-2 or TRBV6-3 and J is TRBJ2-7, with D possibly being TRBD2 (6 bases). Germline lookup yields CDR1 MNHEY and CDR2 SVGEGT. This CDR3 spans 15 amino acids. Trimming took off 4 bases at V and 1 base at J, with 14 bases between the two ends. This CDR3 is CASSFPPTSSYEQYF. In DNA form, the CDR3 reads TGTGCCAGCAGTTTCCCCCCGACTAGTTCCTACGAGCAGTACTTC.

This sequence joins TRBV3-1 (or the pseudogene TRBV3-2) and TRBJ1-2, with D possibly being TRBD1 (5 bases). Germline loops: CDR1 LGHDT, CDR2 YNNKEL (reference sequence). Trimming took 3 bases from V and 3 from J, leaving 14 bases between them. The CDR3 is 15 amino acids. In nucleotides, the CDR3 is TGTGCCAGCAGCCAGGGCGTCAGGGATTACTATGGCTACACCTTC. The encoded protein is CASSQGVRDYYGYTF.

This sequence joins TRBV7-6 and TRBJ2-2; 8 nucleotides align to TRBD2. CDR1 SGHVS and CDR2 FNYEAQ come from the germline V gene. V dropped 8 bases and J dropped 6; count of bases not matched to a gene: 20. The CDR3 spans 18 residues. CDR3 coding DNA: TGTGCCAGCCGAACTCTTAGGGCCGGGACTAGTCATGCCGGGGAGCTGTTTTTT. Protein sequence: CASRTLRAGTSHAGELFF.

This clone was counted a single time. The rearrangement links TRBV6-5 to TRBJ1-1; no reliable D call. Looked up from germline, CDR1 is MNHEY and CDR2 is SVGAGI. The CDR3 covers 14 residues. Trimming stripped 5 bases from V and 1 base from J, with 11 bases between. The CDR3 reads CASSPANSNTEAFF. CDR3 nucleotides: TGTGCCAGCAGTCCCGCGAACTCGAACACTGAAGCTTTCTTT.

With respect to this clone: Other DNA sequences of this sample code for an identical CDR3. The V gene is TRBV7-2, the J gene TRBJ2-5; 8 bases are a match to TRBD1. After removal of 5 bases from V and 1 base from J, the junction contained 6 bases not matched to a gene. CDR1 and CDR2 (germline): SGHTA, FQGNSA. CDR3 length: 15 residues. The CDR3 is CASSPDRGRQETQYF. The CDR3 nucleotides are TGTGCCAGCAGCCCCGACAGGGGACGCCAAGAGACCCAGTACTTC.

This clone occurred a few times. The chain recombines TRBV7-2 with TRBJ1-5; D uncertain. Trimming took 5 bases from V and 12 from J, leaving 17 bases between them. Germline assignment: CDR1 SGHTA and CDR2 FQGNSA. The CDR3 is made up of 13 amino acids. Here the CDR3 reads CASSTAHSEFQHF. CDR3 DNA: TGTGCCAGCAGCACCGCCCACAGTGAGTTCCAGCATTTT. Combining the CDR3 with reference TRBV7-2 and TRBJ1-5 gives the whole variable domain GAGVSQSPSNKVTEKGKDVELRCDPISGHTALYWYRQSLGQGLEFLIYFQGNSAPDKSGLPSDRFSAERTGGSVSTLTIQRTQQEDSAVYLCASSTAHSEFQHFGDGTRLSIL.

This clone was seen only a few times. V gene TRBV7-2 combines with J gene TRBJ2-7, with 7 nucleotides matching TRBD2. After removal of 1 base from V and 0 bases from J, the junction contained 3 bases not matched to a gene. Per the germline V gene, CDR1 is SGHTA and CDR2 is FQGNSA. This CDR3 has 15 residues. The DNA for the CDR3 is TGTGCCAGCAGCTTAGAGGCTAGCGGCTCCTACGAGCAGTACTTC. The encoded protein is CASSLEASGSYEQYF.

The rearrangement joins TRBV15 to TRBJ2-7, with 9 bases fitting TRBD2. The CDR3 runs to 15 residues. Germline V gene data show CDR1 as LNHNV and CDR2 as YYDKDF (reference sequence). Unmatched junction bases numbered 4, after V lost 1 base and J lost 3 bases. CDR3 DNA sequence: TGTGCCACCAGCAGAGTTCTAGCGGGGAACTACGAGCAGTACTTC. Protein product: CATSRVLAGNYEQYF.

CDR3 DNA sequence: TGTGCCACCAGTGACCCGGGACAGGGAGACAATGAGCAGTTCTTC. It is translated as CATSDPGQGDNEQFF. The rearrangement joins TRBV24-1 to TRBJ2-1; 9 bases line up with TRBD1. The junction had 5 bases not matched to a gene; V was cut back by 4 bases and J by 5 bases. Germline V gives CDR1 KGHDR, CDR2 SFDVKD. The CDR3 extends over 15 amino acids.

This clone appeared a few times. The rearrangement joins TRBV29-1 to TRBJ1-2; maybe TRBD1 (6 bases). V lost 2 bases to trimming and J lost 7 bases, with 11 bases between them. The CDR3 consists of 12 residues. Germline loops: CDR1 SQVTM, CDR2 ANQGSEA. CDR3 amino acids: CSVEFGGRGYTF. CDR3 nucleotide sequence: TGCAGCGTTGAATTTGGGGGCCGTGGCTACACCTTC.

A word on this clone: Its ends do not fully match the called genes, so a read error is possible. The rearrangement uses TRBV14 and TRBJ1-1; D remains ambiguous. CDR1 and CDR2 from the germline V gene are SGHDN and FVKESK. The length of the CDR3 is 8 residues. The DNA for the CDR3 is TGTGCCAGCAGCCCCCCATTTTTT. Translation: CASSPPFF.

This clone showed up just once. The gene calls are TRBV30 and TRBJ2-1; D is ambiguous. V was cut by 3 bases and J by 0 bases, with 6 bases left in between. This CDR3 has 13 amino acids. Germline CDR1 reads GTSNPN; CDR2 reads SVGIG (reference sequence). The DNA of the CDR3 is TGTGCCTGGAGGCATAGCTCCTACAATGAGCAGTTCTTC. As protein: CAWRHSSYNEQFF.

The J gene is TRBJ2-5, the V gene TRBV2; the match to TRBD2 covers 8 bases. Germline CDR1 SNHLY, CDR2 FYNNEI. The CDR3 is 16 amino acids. V trimming: 8 bases; J trimming: 4 bases; junction bases outside the gene matches: 15. The CDR3 protein is CASGGGLSSGRETQYF. As DNA, the CDR3 is TGTGCCAGCGGGGGTGGGCTTTCTAGCGGGCGAGAGACCCAGTACTTC.

The chain uses TRBV18 and TRBJ1-1, with 7 positions matching TRBD1. The CDR3 length is 15 residues. The germline gives CDR1 KGHSH, CDR2 LQKENI. With 3 bases clipped from V and 0 bases from J, the junction kept 4 bases outside the gene matches. CDR3 nucleotides: TGTGCCAGCTCACCGACGGGACAGATGAACACTGAAGCTTTCTTT. This codes for CASSPTGQMNTEAFF.

The chain is built from TRBV7-8 and TRBJ1-5, with TRBD1 matching 10 bases. V gave up 0 bases and J gave up 1 base; unmatched junction bases: 3. CDR1 and CDR2 from the germline V gene are SGHVS and FQNEAQ. This CDR3 is built from 17 residues. The CDR3 DNA follows: TGTGCCAGCAGCTTAGCAAGGACAGGGGGGAGCAATCAGCCCCAGCATTTT. It yields the protein CASSLARTGGSNQPQHF. The full variable domain, with the rest looked up from reference TRBV7-8 and TRBJ1-5, is GAGVSQSPRYKVAKRGQDVALRCDPISGHVSLFWYQQALGQGPEFLTYFQNEAQLDKSGLPSDRFFAERPEGSVSTLKIQRTQQEDSAVYLCASSLARTGGSNQPQHFGDGTRLSIL.

This chain links TRBV24-1 with TRBJ2-2, with 8 bases lining up with TRBD2. Germline loops: CDR1 KGHDR, CDR2 SFDVKD. V was pared by 2 bases and J by 3 bases, with 13 bases of the junction left unmatched. The CDR3 sequence is 19 residues long. The CDR3 DNA follows: TGTGCCACCAGTGATTCGGGAAGTCGGGGGGGCAGAGACACCGGGGAGCTGTTTTTT. Encoded protein: CATSDSGSRGGRDTGELFF.